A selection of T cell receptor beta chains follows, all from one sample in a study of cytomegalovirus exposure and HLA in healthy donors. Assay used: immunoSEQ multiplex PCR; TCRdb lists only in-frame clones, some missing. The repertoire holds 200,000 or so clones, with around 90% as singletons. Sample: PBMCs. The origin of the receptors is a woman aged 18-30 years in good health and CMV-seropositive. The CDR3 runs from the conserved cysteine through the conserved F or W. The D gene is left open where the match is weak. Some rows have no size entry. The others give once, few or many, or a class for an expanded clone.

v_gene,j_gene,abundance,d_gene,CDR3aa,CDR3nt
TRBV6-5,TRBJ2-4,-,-,CASTSGVPKNIQYF,TGTGCCAGCACCTCCGGGGTTCCCAAAAACATTCAGTACTTC
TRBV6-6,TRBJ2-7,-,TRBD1,CASSSDRAAYEQYF,TGTGCCAGCAGTTCGGACAGGGCCGCCTACGAGCAGTACTTC
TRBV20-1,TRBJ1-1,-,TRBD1,CSAVRDSGAFF,TGCAGTGCTGTCCGGGACAGTGGGGCTTTCTTT
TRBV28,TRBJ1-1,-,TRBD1,CASRADRGLGTEAFF,TGTGCCAGCAGGGCCGACAGGGGGCTCGGCACTGAAGCTTTCTTT
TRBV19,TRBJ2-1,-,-,CASSIGPEVEQFF,TGTGCCAGTAGTATTGGCCCTGAGGTTGAGCAGTTCTTC
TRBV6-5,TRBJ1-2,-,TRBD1,CASSFGDSNYYGYTF,TGTGCCAGCAGTTTTGGGGACAGCAATTACTATGGCTACACCTTC
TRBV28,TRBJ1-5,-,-,CASSQDRIPRPQHF,TGTGCCAGCAGTCAAGACAGGATCCCTAGGCCCCAGCATTTT
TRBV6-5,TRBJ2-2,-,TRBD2,CASTGGGNTGELFF,TGTGCCAGCACCGGCGGGGGTAACACCGGGGAGCTGTTTTTT
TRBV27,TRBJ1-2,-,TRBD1,CASSPLPWTGGYGYTF,TGTGCCAGCAGTCCTTTACCCTGGACAGGGGGCTATGGCTACACCTTC
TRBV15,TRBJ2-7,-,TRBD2,CATSRLLGGRASSYEQYF,TGTGCCACCAGCAGACTCCTGGGGGGGAGGGCGAGCTCCTACGAGCAGTACTTC
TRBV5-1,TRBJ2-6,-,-,CASSLTAGANVLTF,TGCGCCAGCAGCTTGACGGCTGGGGCCAACGTCCTGACTTTC
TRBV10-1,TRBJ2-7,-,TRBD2,CASSDGTSGIYEQYF,TGCGCCAGCAGTGACGGGACTAGCGGGATCTACGAGCAGTACTTC
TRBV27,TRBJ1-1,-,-,CASSRDTNTEAFF,TGTGCCAGCAGCCGGGATACGAACACTGAAGCTTTCTTT
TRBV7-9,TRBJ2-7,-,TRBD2,CASSLVRLAAYEQYF,TGTGCCAGCAGCTTAGTACGACTAGCGGCCTACGAGCAGTACTTC
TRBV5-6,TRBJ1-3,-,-,CASSLQGAAGNTIYF,TGTGCCAGCAGCTTGCAGGGTGCGGCTGGAAACACCATATATTTT
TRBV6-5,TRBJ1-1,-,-,CASSSDRPNTEAFF,TGTGCCAGCAGTTCCGACAGACCGAACACTGAAGCTTTCTTT
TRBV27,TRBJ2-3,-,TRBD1,CASSFADFGTGGPDTQYF,TGTGCCAGCAGTTTCGCGGATTTTGGGACAGGGGGGCCAGATACGCAGTATTTT
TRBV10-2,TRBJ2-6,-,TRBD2,CASTSWEGNSLSGANVLTF,TGCGCCAGCACCTCCTGGGAGGGTAACTCCCTTTCTGGGGCCAACGTCCTGACTTTC
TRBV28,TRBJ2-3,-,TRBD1,CASSLMLGQGGVYF,TGTGCCAGCAGTTTAATGTTGGGACAGGGTGGGGTATATTTT
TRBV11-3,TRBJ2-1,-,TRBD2,CASSPGLAGFHEQFF,TGTGCCAGCAGCCCCGGACTAGCGGGATTCCATGAGCAGTTCTTC
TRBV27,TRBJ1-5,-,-,CASSRQGNNQPQHF,TGTGCCAGCAGTCGGCAGGGTAACAATCAGCCCCAGCATTTT
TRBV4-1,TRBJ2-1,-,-,CASSQEPLASYNEQFF,TGCGCCAGCAGCCAAGAACCGCTAGCATCCTACAATGAGCAGTTCTTC
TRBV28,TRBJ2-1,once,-,CASTQIELLGDEQFF,TGTGCCAGCACCCAAATAGAACTTCTAGGTGATGAGCAGTTCTTC
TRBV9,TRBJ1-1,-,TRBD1,CASSGPLALAGGLRTEAFF,TGTGCCAGCAGCGGCCCGTTGGCTTTGGCAGGGGGCCTAAGAACTGAAGCTTTCTTT
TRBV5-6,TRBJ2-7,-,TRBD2,CASSLEATGGEQYF,TGTGCCAGCAGCTTGGAAGCCACGGGGGGCGAGCAGTACTTC
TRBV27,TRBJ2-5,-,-,CASSDLDRSRGETQYF,TGTGCCAGCAGTGATCTGGACAGAAGTCGGGGAGAGACCCAGTACTTC
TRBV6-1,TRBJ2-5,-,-,CATQQFRDMKTQYF,TGTGCCACTCAACAATTCCGGGACATGAAGACCCAGTACTTC
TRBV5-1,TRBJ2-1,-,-,CASSFTATDNEQFF,TGCGCCAGCAGCTTTACGGCTACAGACAATGAGCAGTTCTTC
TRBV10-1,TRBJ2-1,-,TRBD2,CASSRTSGSFYNEQFF,TGCGCCAGCAGTCGGACTAGCGGGAGCTTCTACAATGAGCAGTTCTTC
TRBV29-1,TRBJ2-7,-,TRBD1,CSVETGDSYEQYF,TGCAGCGTAGAAACAGGGGACTCCTACGAGCAGTACTTC
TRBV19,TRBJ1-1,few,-,CASSPRNTEAFF,TGTGCCAGTAGTCCGCGAAACACTGAAGCTTTCTTT
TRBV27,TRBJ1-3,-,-,CASSLDRNSGNTIYF,TGTGCCAGCAGTTTAGACAGGAACTCTGGAAACACCATATATTTT
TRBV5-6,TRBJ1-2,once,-,CATRGLGETNYGYTF,TGTGCCACCAGGGGACTCGGGGAGACTAACTATGGCTACACCTTC